The 8 T cell receptor beta chains below come from one sample, sequenced in a study of blood T cell repertoires in COVID-19. The data were produced by immunoSEQ multiplex PCR, yet TCRdb's version contains in-frame clones alone and is incomplete. This table holds over 45,000 clones, approximately 90% found once. Material: peripheral blood. Receptors were obtained from a woman aged 60-70 years with active or convalescent COVID-19.

The CDR3 DNA reads TGTGCCAGTAGTCTCGGACTCTCGGATGAGCAGTTCTTC. It specifies CASSLGLSDEQFF. This chain links TRBV19 with TRBJ2-1, with D perhaps TRBD2 (5 bases). Trimming shortened V by 5 bases and J by 8 bases, and 13 bases separated the two germline ends. There are 13 residues in the CDR3. Looked up from germline, CDR1 is LNHDA and CDR2 is SQIVND (reference sequence). Supplemented by reference TRBV19 and TRBJ2-1, the full variable domain reads DGGITQSPKYLFRKEGQNVTLSCEQNLNHDAMYWYRQDPGQGLRLIYYSQIVNDFQKGDIAEGYSVSREKKESFPLTVTSAQKNPTAFYLCASSLGLSDEQFFGPGTRLTVL.

This chain uses TRBV4-1 with TRBJ1-1, with D possibly TRBD1 on 5 matching bases. The CDR3 consists of 13 residues. Germline V CDR1 and CDR2: MGHRA, YSYEKL. V shed 2 bases and J shed 4 bases, with 8 bases lying between them. The CDR3, as DNA: TGCGCCAGCAGCCAAACCAGGGCCACTGAAGCTTTCTTT. Translated, it gives CASSQTRATEAFF.

The gene calls are TRBV6-5 and TRBJ1-1; possible D gene TRBD1, 6 bases. CDR1 MNHEY and CDR2 SVGAGI come from the germline V gene. The CDR3 totals 16 residues. The V end was cut by 0 bases, the J end by 1 base, with 12 bases between. This CDR3 reads CASSYSRGAGNTEAFF. The CDR3 region has the DNA TGTGCCAGCAGTTACTCGCGGGGGGCTGGGAACACTGAAGCTTTCTTT.

This chain connects TRBV5-1 to TRBJ2-1, with 8 positions matching TRBD2. The CDR3 is 15 residues long. J was trimmed by 7 bases and V by 2 bases; bases with no gene match: 8. Germline V gene lookup returns CDR1 SGHRS and CDR2 YFSETQ. The CDR3 spells CASSLIAGYFNEQFF. CDR3 bases: TGCGCCAGCAGCTTAATAGCGGGATACTTTAATGAGCAGTTCTTC.

The chain joins TRBV5-4 to TRBJ2-1; possible D gene TRBD1, 5 bases. The CDR3 extends over 15 amino acids. CDR1 is SGHNT, CDR2 YYREEE, per germline (reference sequence). With 0 bases removed from V and 1 base from J, the gap between germline ends came to 8 bases. CDR3 sequence (DNA): TGTGCCAGCAGCTTGGACAGGTCTTCCTACAATGAGCAGTTCTTC. Protein: CASSLDRSSYNEQFF.

The chain recombines TRBV7-9 with TRBJ2-4; perhaps TRBD1 as D (5 bases). V shed 1 base and J shed 3 bases, with 13 bases lying between them. Germline V gives CDR1 SEHNR, CDR2 FQNEAQ (reference sequence). There are 16 residues in the CDR3. DNA of the CDR3: TGTGCCAGCAGCTTAGGTGCAGGGTTAGGCAAAAACATTCAGTACTTC. This sequence encodes CASSLGAGLGKNIQYF. The variable domain in full, with the rest retrieved from reference TRBV7-9 and TRBJ2-4, is DTGVSQNPRHKITKRGQNVTFRCDPISEHNRLYWYRQTLGQGPEFLTYFQNEAQLEKSRLLSDRFSAERPKGSFSTLEIQRTEQGDSAMYLCASSLGAGLGKNIQYFGAGTRLSVL.

The gene calls are TRBV28 and TRBJ1-1; D might be TRBD1 (5 bases). V gave up 6 bases and J gave up 4 bases, with 18 bases separating them. The CDR3 totals 15 residues. CDR1 MDHEN and CDR2 SYDVKM come from the germline V gene. The CDR3 reads CASRPSGRVGTEAFF. In DNA, the CDR3 is TGTGCCAGCAGGCCCTCGGGCAGGGTAGGCACTGAAGCTTTCTTT.

This rearrangement joins TRBV28 to TRBJ1-1, with D tentatively TRBD1 (6 bases). The CDR3 is 14 residues long. The germline V gene has CDR1 MDHEN and CDR2 SYDVKM. Trimming took off 1 base at V and 4 bases at J, with 10 bases between the two ends. The CDR3: CASSLLGAGTEAFF. For the CDR3, the DNA is TGTGCCAGCAGTTTATTGGGGGCAGGCACTGAAGCTTTCTTT. Using reference TRBV28 and TRBJ1-1 for the parts outside the CDR3, the full variable domain is DVKVTQSSRYLVKRTGEKVFLECVQDMDHENMFWYRQDPGLGLRLIYFSYDVKMKEKGDIPEGYSVSREKKERFSLILESASTNQTSMYLCASSLLGAGTEAFFGQGTRLTVV.